The 16 T cell receptor beta chains below all came from one sample that was sequenced in a study of TIL therapy for anti-PD-1-resistant metastatic lung cancer. Stated time point: pre-treatment sample, taken before nivolumab and TIL therapy. The libraries were made with immunoSEQ v3. Libraries were prepared by immunoSEQ multiplex PCR; TCRdb keeps only in-frame clonotypes and omits some of them. The sample consists of tens of thousands of clones, 55% to 70% of them appearing once. Sample: blood, taken at baseline. The receptors shown here come from a person aged 25-80 years with non-small cell lung cancer.

In this sample, this clone turned up a few times. J is TRBJ1-1 and V is TRBV5-6, with D uncertain. The germline V gene encodes CDR1 SGHDT and CDR2 YYEEEE. V was clipped by 4 bases and J by 3 bases, with 7 bases between them. The CDR3 consists of 12 residues. CDR3 in DNA: TGTGCCAGCAGCCTGGACCACACTGAAGCTTTCTTT. Translation gives CASSLDHTEAFF.

The chain has TRBV2 and TRBJ2-5, with D perhaps matching TRBD1 or TRBD2 (5 bases each). The V end lost 3 bases, the J end lost 2 bases, and 10 bases lay between the germline ends. This CDR3 region has 14 residues. The germline CDR1 and CDR2 sequences are SNHLY and FYNNEI. The CDR3 is CASSEGRRQETQYF. CDR3 sequence (DNA): TGTGCCAGCAGTGAGGGACGGCGACAAGAGACCCAGTACTTC.

The V gene is TRBV29-1, the J gene TRBJ1-2; 7 nucleotides match TRBD1. Trimming cost V 8 bases and J 7 bases; bases outside gene matches: 16. Germline V gene data show CDR1 as SQVTM and CDR2 as ANQGSEA. The CDR3 covers 14 residues. Here the CDR3 DNA reads TGCAGCACTGGGGAGGGAACAGGGGTGGCTGGCTACACCTTC. It yields the protein CSTGEGTGVAGYTF.

This clone has more than one count but fewer than ten. V and J are TRBV13 and TRBJ1-1; D gene uncertain. This CDR3 is 12 amino acids long. V was cut by 1 base and J by 3 bases, with 3 bases left in between. Per germline, CDR1 PRHDT and CDR2 FYEKMQ (reference sequence). This chain's CDR3 is CASSLDHTEAFF. In DNA form, the CDR3 reads TGTGCCAGCAGCTTAGACCACACTGAAGCTTTCTTT.

The rearrangement joins TRBV11-2 to TRBJ2-7, with D tentatively TRBD1 or TRBD2 (6 bases each). Germline values: CDR1 SGHAT, CDR2 FQNNGV. Trimming cost V 3 bases and J 3 bases, with 9 bases left between them. CDR3 length: 13 amino acids. The CDR3 nucleotides read TGTGCCAGCAGCTTCGGGGGCGGCTACGAGCAGTACTTC. Amino acid sequence: CASSFGGGYEQYF.

This clone was seen a single time. The V gene is TRBV7-9, the J gene TRBJ2-7; 9 bases fit TRBD2. J lost 3 bases, V lost 5 bases, and 5 bases had no gene match. The germline V gene has CDR1 SEHNR and CDR2 FQNEAQ (reference sequence). The CDR3 consists of 14 residues. CDR3 coding DNA: TGTGCCAGCAGCCCGAGCGGGAGGAGCTACGAGCAGTACTTC. Its translation: CASSPSGRSYEQYF.

V gene TRBV7-9 combines with J gene TRBJ2-1, with 12 bases matching TRBD2. This CDR3 is built from 18 residues. The germline CDR1 and CDR2 sequences are SEHNR and FQNEAQ (reference sequence). The trim removed 3 bases at V and 5 bases at J, leaving 11 bases unmatched. For the CDR3, the DNA is TGTGCCAGCAGCTTGTCTAGCGGGAGGGTTCATGGCGACAATGAGCAGTTCTTC. Translated, it gives CASSLSSGRVHGDNEQFF.

This chain connects TRBV7-9 to TRBJ1-3; D is undetermined. The CDR3 totals 14 residues. With 5 bases removed from V and 4 bases from J, the gap between germline ends came to 12 bases. Looked up from germline, CDR1 is SEHNR and CDR2 is FQNEAQ (reference sequence). The CDR3 DNA follows: TGTGCCAGCAGCCCCGGGCCCCAGGGAAACACCATATATTTT. This sequence encodes CASSPGPQGNTIYF.

The rearrangement uses TRBV6-5 and TRBJ1-1; no clear D gene. The CDR3 totals 13 residues. The ends were cut back, 5 bases at V and 11 bases at J, with 18 bases in the middle. Germline V gene sequence: CDR1 MNHEY, CDR2 SVGAGI. CDR3 sequence reads: CASSNLDAREAFF. The CDR3 nucleotides read TGTGCCAGCAGTAATCTGGACGCACGGGAGGCTTTCTTT.

The sample holds a few counts of this clone. The chain uses TRBV2 and TRBJ2-5; 14 nucleotides agree with TRBD2. CDR1 SNHLY and CDR2 FYNNEI come from the germline V gene. CDR3 length: 16 residues. J was trimmed by 2 bases and V by 4 bases; bases with no gene match: 3. The CDR3 sequence is CASSAWTSGRQETQYF. CDR3 bases: TGTGCCAGCAGTGCCTGGACTAGCGGGAGGCAAGAGACCCAGTACTTC. The full variable domain, rest sourced from reference TRBV2 and TRBJ2-5, is EPEVTQTPSHQVTQMGQEVILRCVPISNHLYFYWYRQILGQKVEFLVSFYNNEISEKSEIFDDQFSVERPDGSNFTLKIRSTKLEDSAMYFCASSAWTSGRQETQYFGPGTRLLVL.

The gene calls are TRBV25-1 and TRBJ1-6, with D possibly TRBD1 on 5 matching bases. The V end lost 5 bases, the J end lost 7 bases, and 9 bases lay between the germline ends. The germline gives CDR1 MGHDK, CDR2 SYGVNS. CDR3 size: 13 residues. The CDR3 protein is CASSPGTNSPLHF. Here the CDR3 DNA reads TGTGCCAGCAGTCCCGGGACCAATTCACCCCTCCACTTT.

The V gene is TRBV29-1, the J gene TRBJ1-5, with D hard to call. The CDR3 has 12 residues. Germline CDR1 and CDR2: SQVTM and ANQGSEA. The V end was cut by 5 bases, the J end by 8 bases, with 13 bases between. The DNA of the CDR3 is TGCAGCGTTCGAGCGTCGGGCGAGCCCCAGCATTTT. Its translation: CSVRASGEPQHF.

CDR3 in amino acids: CASSDVGYEQYF. The CDR3 region has the DNA TGTGCCAGCAGTGATGTAGGTTACGAGCAGTACTTC. V usage is TRBV6-1 and J usage is TRBJ2-7; D gene unclear. Per the germline V gene, CDR1 is MNHNS and CDR2 is SASEGT. Trimming removed 3 bases from V and 4 bases from J, with 7 bases in between. The CDR3 contains 12 residues.

The rearrangement links TRBV20-1 to TRBJ2-3, with TRBD2 matching over 7 bases. The CDR3 length is 11 residues. CDR1 is DFQATT, CDR2 SNEGSKA, per germline (reference sequence). Trimming cost V 6 bases and J 6 bases; bases outside gene matches: 3. The CDR3 bases are TGCAGTGCACTTAGCGGGGATACGCAGTATTTT. Translating gives CSALSGDTQYF.

The chain has TRBV6-1 and TRBJ1-5, with D hard to call. Trimming took off 3 bases at V and 6 bases at J, with 12 bases between the two ends. CDR3 length equals 14 residues. The germline V gene encodes CDR1 MNHNS and CDR2 SASEGT. The CDR3 loop reads CASSELAPIQPQHF. As DNA, the CDR3 is TGTGCCAGCAGTGAGTTAGCCCCGATTCAGCCCCAGCATTTT.

The chain combines TRBV5-8 with TRBJ1-2, with 8 bases matching TRBD1. Germline V lookup: CDR1 SGHTS, CDR2 YDEGEE. The V gene end was trimmed by 4 bases and the J gene end by 4 bases; junction bases not matched to a gene: 9. This CDR3 comprises 15 residues. The CDR3 coding sequence is TGTGCCAGCAGCACCCTTGGTGGGACAGGCTATGGCTACACCTTC. This sequence encodes CASSTLGGTGYGYTF.